These 19 T cell receptor beta chains were all obtained from the same sample, sequenced in a study of shared T cell receptors in the human thymus (dated by TCRdb to the early 2020s). Library preparation was by the immunoSEQ multiplex PCR assay. TCRdb retrieved this table from immuneACCESS and kept in-frame rearrangements only. Not all clones are present; in checked studies, unresolved V genes account for under half, and no reason is known for the remainder. This sample is represented by some 700,000 clones; approximately 87% of them were singletons. The ten largest clones add up to about 0.01% of the sample. The data also belong to a second study, concerning human thymus T cells.

The sequenced material came from thymocytes. These receptors originate from a boy in the first two years of life with a congenital heart defect. Donor details come from another sample of the same person, matched by shared clones.

V usage is TRBV28 and J usage is TRBJ2-3; possible D gene TRBD1, 5 bases. V lost 8 bases to trimming and J lost 1 base, with 22 bases between them. Germline-derived CDR1 and CDR2 are MDHEN and SYDVKM. This CDR3 is built from 17 residues. CDR3 region: CASGRQFPHPCTDTQYF. DNA for the CDR3: TGTGCCAGCGGCAGACAGTTTCCCCACCCGTGCACAGATACGCAGTATTTT.

The V call is TRBV4-2, the J call TRBJ1-4; possible D gene TRBD1, 6 bases. V lost 0 bases and J 8 bases, leaving 10 bases between the germline ends. CDR1 is LGHNA and CDR2 is YNFKEQ in the germline V gene. The CDR3 runs 14 residues. The DNA of the CDR3 is TGTGCCAGCAGCCAAGAACAGGGCTGGGAAAAACTGTTTTTT. It is translated as CASSQEQGWEKLFF.

The chain carries TRBV7-2 and TRBJ2-7; 13 nucleotides agree with TRBD2. The CDR3 runs to 15 residues. V trimming: 5 bases; J trimming: 3 bases; junction bases outside the gene matches: 4. Germline CDR1 and CDR2: SGHTA and FQGNSA. The CDR3 here is CASSAGLAGDYEQYF. The DNA for the CDR3 is TGTGCCAGCAGCGCCGGACTAGCGGGAGACTACGAGCAGTACTTC.

This sequence joins TRBV4-1 and TRBJ2-6; 8 bases are shared with TRBD2. Germline V gene lookup returns CDR1 MGHRA and CDR2 YSYEKL. With V trimmed by 2 bases and J by 2 bases, 17 bases remained unmatched. The CDR3 is 21 amino acids. The CDR3 DNA follows: TGCGCCAGCAGCCAACCCCTTAGGGCTAGCGGGTACCTTCCTGGGGCCAACGTCCTGACTTTC. Residues: CASSQPLRASGYLPGANVLTF.

This clone appeared a few times. This rearrangement joins TRBV19 to TRBJ1-5, with a weak D call TRBD1 (6 bases). Deletions cut 8 bases from V and 1 base from J, with 18 bases between. Germline values: CDR1 LNHDA, CDR2 SQIVND (reference sequence). The CDR3 is 16 residues long. CDR3 DNA: TGTGCCAGTCATATAGGGCTACAGGGAAGCAATCAGCCCCAGCATTTT. Translated: CASHIGLQGSNQPQHF.

The rearrangement links TRBV7-9 to TRBJ2-7; unclear D gene. This CDR3 has 15 amino acids. The V end was cut by 4 bases, the J end by 9 bases, with 22 bases between. The germline gives CDR1 SEHNR, CDR2 FQNEAQ (reference sequence). The CDR3 DNA reads TGTGCCAGCAGCTCCACCTGCGGCTCCACTACGGGGCAGTACTTC. Translation gives CASSSTCGSTTGQYF.

The J gene is TRBJ2-5, the V gene TRBV4-2; D is uncertain. The assigned J gene may be wrong: the sequence end matches TRBJ2-7 better. Per the germline V gene, CDR1 is LGHNA and CDR2 is YNFKEQ. The CDR3 runs 15 residues. The CDR3 nucleotides read TGTGCCAGCAGCCCTTGGTTAGGTAGCTCCTACGAGCAGTACTTC. Its protein is CASSPWLGSSYEQYF.

The chain couples TRBV6-1 to TRBJ2-1; TRBD2 matches at 8 bases. Looked up from germline, CDR1 is MNHNS and CDR2 is SASEGT. The V and J ends lost 2 bases and 3 bases, in that order; junction bases with no gene match: 3. The CDR3 has 15 amino acids. This CDR3 is CASSEKRESYNEQFF. The CDR3 bases are TGTGCCAGCAGTGAAAAGCGGGAGAGCTACAATGAGCAGTTCTTC.

The CDR3 protein is CASSPLGGTGLYF. In DNA form, the CDR3 reads TGTGCCAGCAGTCCCCTTGGTGGGACAGGGCTGTATTTT. V gene TRBV28 combines with J gene TRBJ2-3; TRBD1 matches 9 bases. From germline, CDR1 is MDHEN and CDR2 SYDVKM. The V and J ends lost 5 bases and 14 bases, in that order; junction bases with no gene match: 11. The CDR3 contains 13 residues.

The chain recombines TRBV15 with TRBJ2-7; 7 bases map to TRBD1. There are 15 residues in the CDR3. V lost 1 base and J lost 2; bases outside the gene matches: 5. Germline V gene lookup returns CDR1 LNHNV and CDR2 YYDKDF (reference sequence). The CDR3 sequence: CATSRGRTGTYEQYF. CDR3 DNA sequence: TGTGCCACCAGCAGAGGTAGGACAGGAACCTACGAGCAGTACTTC.

This clone was counted a single time. The CDR3 here is CSASTGDSTDTQYF. The CDR3 DNA is TGCAGCGCCTCGACAGGGGACAGCACAGATACGCAGTATTTT. The chain has TRBV29-1 and TRBJ2-3; 8 bases map to TRBD1. The germline gives CDR1 SQVTM, CDR2 ANQGSEA. The V gene end was trimmed by 7 bases and the J gene end by 0 bases; junction bases not matched to a gene: 6. The CDR3 is 14 residues long.

The chain employs TRBV27 and TRBJ2-3; 8 bases match TRBD1. The CDR3 has 18 amino acids. Per the germline V gene, CDR1 is MNHEY and CDR2 is SMNVEV (reference sequence). V lost 6 bases to trimming and J lost 1 base; unmatched junction nucleotides: 15. The CDR3 reads CASRPIIDRGGGTDTQYF. The CDR3 DNA follows: TGTGCCAGCAGACCGATAATAGACAGGGGAGGCGGCACAGATACGCAGTATTTT.

The count of this clone is one. The V gene is TRBV14, the J gene TRBJ2-3; 8 bases fit TRBD2. The CDR3 extends over 17 amino acids. CDR1 and CDR2 from the germline V gene are SGHDN and FVKESK. With V trimmed by 6 bases and J by 0 bases, 11 bases remained unmatched. The CDR3 loop is CASRGTREPPSTDTQYF. The DNA of the CDR3 is TGTGCCAGCAGAGGGACTAGAGAACCACCTAGCACAGATACGCAGTATTTT. The entire variable domain, with the rest obtained from reference TRBV14 and TRBJ2-3, is as follows: EAGVTQFPSHSVIEKGQTVTLRCDPISGHDNLYWYRRVMGKEIKFLLHFVKESKQDESGMPNNRFLAERTGGTYSTLKVQPAELEDSGVYFCASRGTREPPSTDTQYFGPGTRLTVL.

This clone has only one observation. The chain uses TRBV7-8 and TRBJ2-5; 9 bases fit TRBD1. This CDR3 is built from 15 residues. In germline, CDR1 is SGHVS, CDR2 FQNEAQ. Unmatched junction bases numbered 8, after V lost 4 bases and J lost 5 bases. CDR3 protein: CASSWGTGSVETQYF. Here the CDR3 DNA reads TGTGCCAGCAGCTGGGGGACAGGGTCCGTCGAGACCCAGTACTTC.

V usage is TRBV9 and J usage is TRBJ1-3; 10 bases are shared with TRBD1. The V segment lost 0 bases and the J segment 4 bases; nucleotides outside the gene matches: 4. The CDR3 runs 16 residues. CDR1 and CDR2 (germline): SGDLS, YYNGEE. The CDR3 protein is CASSVGGTGVGNTIYF. Here the CDR3 DNA reads TGTGCCAGCAGCGTAGGAGGGACAGGGGTAGGAAACACCATATATTTT.

This sequence joins TRBV23-1 and TRBJ2-4; D might be TRBD2 (5 bases). TRBV23-1 is an ORF; its function is uncertain. The CDR3 totals 16 residues. The ends were cut back, 3 bases at V and 0 bases at J, with 12 bases in the middle. The CDR3 sequence is CASSQPSCLAKNIQYF. The CDR3 nucleotides are TGCGCCAGCAGTCAGCCTAGCTGTCTAGCCAAAAACATTCAGTACTTC.

The chain recombines TRBV4-3 with TRBJ2-7, with D perhaps TRBD2 (6 bases). This CDR3 is 16 amino acids long. The V end was cut by 2 bases, the J end by 4 bases, with 18 bases between. Germline V gives CDR1 LGHNA, CDR2 YSLEER. The CDR3 region has the DNA TGCGCCAGCAGCCAATCTCGAGGGACTTTCATTTACGAGCAGTACTTC. Translating gives CASSQSRGTFIYEQYF.

The V call is TRBV4-1, the J call TRBJ2-2; 16 positions match TRBD2. The junction had 12 bases not matched to a gene; V was cut back by 4 bases and J by 7 bases. The CDR3 length is 19 residues. Germline V gene lookup returns CDR1 MGHRA and CDR2 YSYEKL. CDR3 coding DNA: TGCGCCAGCAGCCTTGTCTTGGGACTAGCGGGAGGGCCTGGCGGGGAGCTGTTTTTT. Its translation: CASSLVLGLAGGPGGELFF.

CDR3 in amino acids: CASSSAGTSGRASGELFF. CDR3 DNA sequence: TGTGCCAGCAGTTCCGCCGGGACTAGCGGGAGGGCCTCCGGGGAGCTGTTTTTT. J is TRBJ2-2 and V is TRBV28, with TRBD2 matching 16 bases. The CDR3 is 18 amino acids. The V segment lost 4 bases and the J segment 6 bases; nucleotides outside the gene matches: 8. Per germline, CDR1 MDHEN and CDR2 SYDVKM. Combining the CDR3 with reference TRBV28 and TRBJ2-2 gives the whole variable domain DVKVTQSSRYLVKRTGEKVFLECVQDMDHENMFWYRQDPGLGLRLIYFSYDVKMKEKGDIPEGYSVSREKKERFSLILESASTNQTSMYLCASSSAGTSGRASGELFFGEGSRLTVL.